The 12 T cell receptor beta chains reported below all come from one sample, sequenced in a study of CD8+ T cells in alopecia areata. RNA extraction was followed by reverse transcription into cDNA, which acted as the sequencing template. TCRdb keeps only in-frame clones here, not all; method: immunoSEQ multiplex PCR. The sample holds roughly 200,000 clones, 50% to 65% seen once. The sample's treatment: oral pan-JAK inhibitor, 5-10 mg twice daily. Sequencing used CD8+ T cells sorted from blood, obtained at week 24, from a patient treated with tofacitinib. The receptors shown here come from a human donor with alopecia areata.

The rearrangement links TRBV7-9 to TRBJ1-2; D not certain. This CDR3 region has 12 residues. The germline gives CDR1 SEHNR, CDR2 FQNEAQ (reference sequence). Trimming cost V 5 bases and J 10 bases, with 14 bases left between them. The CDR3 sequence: CASSPLWEDYTF. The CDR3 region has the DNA TGTGCCAGCAGCCCTCTATGGGAGGACTACACCTTC.

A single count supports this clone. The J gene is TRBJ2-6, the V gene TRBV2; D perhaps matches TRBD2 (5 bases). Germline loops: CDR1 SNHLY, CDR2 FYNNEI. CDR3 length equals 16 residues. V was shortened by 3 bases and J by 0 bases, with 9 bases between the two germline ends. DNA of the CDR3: TGTGCCAGCAGTGAGTCAACTAGCTCTGGGGCCAACGTCCTGACTTTC. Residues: CASSESTSSGANVLTF. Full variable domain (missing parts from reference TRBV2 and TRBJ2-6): EPEVTQTPSHQVTQMGQEVILRCVPISNHLYFYWYRQILGQKVEFLVSFYNNEISEKSEIFDDQFSVERPDGSNFTLKIRSTKLEDSAMYFCASSESTSSGANVLTFGAGSRLTVL.

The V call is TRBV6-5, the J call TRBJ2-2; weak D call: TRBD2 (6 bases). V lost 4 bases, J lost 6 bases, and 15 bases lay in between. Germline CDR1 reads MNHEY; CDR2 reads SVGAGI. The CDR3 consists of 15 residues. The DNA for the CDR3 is TGTGCCAGCAGTTTAGATCCCCCGGGGGCCGGGGAGCTGTTTTTT. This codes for CASSLDPPGAGELFF.

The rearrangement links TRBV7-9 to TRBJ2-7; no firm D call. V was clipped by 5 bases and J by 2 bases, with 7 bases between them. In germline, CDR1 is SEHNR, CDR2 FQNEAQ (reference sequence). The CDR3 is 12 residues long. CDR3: CASSPGAYEQYF. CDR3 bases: TGTGCCAGCAGCCCTGGGGCCTACGAGCAGTACTTC. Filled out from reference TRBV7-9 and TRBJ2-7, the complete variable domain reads DTGVSQNPRHKITKRGQNVTFRCDPISEHNRLYWYRQTLGQGPEFLTYFQNEAQLEKSRLLSDRFSAERPKGSFSTLEIQRTEQGDSAMYLCASSPGAYEQYFGPGTRLTVT.

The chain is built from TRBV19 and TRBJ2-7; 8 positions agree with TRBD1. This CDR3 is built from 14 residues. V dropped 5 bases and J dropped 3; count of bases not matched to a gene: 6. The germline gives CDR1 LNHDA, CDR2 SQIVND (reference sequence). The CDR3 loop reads CASSVGQGGYEQYF. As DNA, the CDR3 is TGTGCCAGTAGTGTCGGACAGGGAGGCTACGAGCAGTACTTC. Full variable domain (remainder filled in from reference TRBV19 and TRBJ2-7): DGGITQSPKYLFRKEGQNVTLSCEQNLNHDAMYWYRQDPGQGLRLIYYSQIVNDFQKGDIAEGYSVSREKKESFPLTVTSAQKNPTAFYLCASSVGQGGYEQYFGPGTRLTVT.

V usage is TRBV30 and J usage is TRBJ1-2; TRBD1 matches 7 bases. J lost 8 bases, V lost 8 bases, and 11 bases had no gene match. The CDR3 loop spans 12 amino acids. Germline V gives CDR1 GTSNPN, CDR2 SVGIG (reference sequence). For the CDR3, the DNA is TGTGCCGACAAACAGGGGAGGTACGGCTACACCTTC. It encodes CADKQGRYGYTF.

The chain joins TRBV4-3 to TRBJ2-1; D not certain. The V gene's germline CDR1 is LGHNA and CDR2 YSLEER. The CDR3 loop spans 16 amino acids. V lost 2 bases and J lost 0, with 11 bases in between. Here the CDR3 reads CASSQSTTSSYNEQFF. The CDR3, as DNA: TGCGCCAGCAGCCAATCGACCACGAGCTCCTACAATGAGCAGTTCTTC.

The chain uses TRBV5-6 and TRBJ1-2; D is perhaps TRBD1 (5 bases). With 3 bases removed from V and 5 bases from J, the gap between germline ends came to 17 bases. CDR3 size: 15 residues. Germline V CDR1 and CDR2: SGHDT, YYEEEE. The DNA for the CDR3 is TGTGCCAGCAGCTCCCTCGACAGCGCGCTTTATGGCTACACCTTC. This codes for CASSSLDSALYGYTF.

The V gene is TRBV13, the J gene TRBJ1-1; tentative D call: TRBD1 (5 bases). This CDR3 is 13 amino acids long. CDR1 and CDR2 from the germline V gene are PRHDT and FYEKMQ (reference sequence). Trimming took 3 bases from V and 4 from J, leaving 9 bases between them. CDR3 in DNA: TGTGCCAGCAGCTTGTTTGGGGCCACTGAAGCTTTCTTT. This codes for CASSLFGATEAFF.

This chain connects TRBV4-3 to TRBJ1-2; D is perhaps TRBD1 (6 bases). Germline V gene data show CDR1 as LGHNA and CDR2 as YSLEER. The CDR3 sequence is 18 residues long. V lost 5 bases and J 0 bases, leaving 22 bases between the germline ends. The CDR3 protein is CASSSTAGGQLANYGYTF. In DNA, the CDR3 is TGCGCCAGCAGCTCAACTGCGGGGGGGCAACTAGCTAACTATGGCTACACCTTC.

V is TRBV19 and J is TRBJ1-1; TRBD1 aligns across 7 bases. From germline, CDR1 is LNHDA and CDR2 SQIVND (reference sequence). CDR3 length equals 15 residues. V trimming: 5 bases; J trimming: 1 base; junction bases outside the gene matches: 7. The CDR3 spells CASSPKGQRNTEAFF. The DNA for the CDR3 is TGTGCCAGTAGTCCAAAGGGACAGCGGAACACTGAAGCTTTCTTT.

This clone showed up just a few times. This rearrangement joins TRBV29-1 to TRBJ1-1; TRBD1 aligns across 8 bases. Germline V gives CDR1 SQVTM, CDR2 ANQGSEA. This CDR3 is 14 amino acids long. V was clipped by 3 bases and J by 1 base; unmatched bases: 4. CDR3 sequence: CSVEHGQGNTEAFF. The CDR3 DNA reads TGCAGCGTTGAGCATGGACAGGGGAACACTGAAGCTTTCTTT.